The T cell receptor (beta chain) described here comes from a study of coeliac disease. A remark on this clone: What it binds is not known.

Assay: immunoSEQ multiplex PCR; the TCRdb copy retains only in-frame clones and omits some. The sample consists of roughly 3,100 clones, around three quarters of them appearing once. Overall study results and limits: Most TRB amino acid sequences occurred in only one sample.

The sequence came from a young man with celiac disease on a gluten-free diet. The sequenced material came from intraepithelial lymphocytes from the gut.

The CDR3 protein is CSVQGENSPLHF. The CDR3 DNA reads as TGCAGCGTTCAGGGGGAGAATTCACCCCTCCACTTT. The chain recombines TRBV29-1 with TRBJ1-6; 7 bases agree with TRBD1. Germline CDR1 reads SQVTM; CDR2 reads ANQGSEA. The V segment lost 5 bases and the J segment 7 bases; nucleotides outside the gene matches: 2. The CDR3 sequence is 12 residues long.